Sequencing of this TCR beta chain was carried out in a study of neurological immune-mediated disorders. Study results and caveats: Expanded clones shared no CDR3 amino acid sequences across subjects, suggesting private repertoires in all groups.

TCRdb itself ran the 5' RACE reads through MiXCR, one entry per CDR3 protein. The sample records about 80,000 distinct CDR3 sequences, 5.8% being singletons. Specified time point: longitudinal time-point 2. This clonotype was recorded many times. Its antigen remains unknown. The sample consisted of PBMCs. This clonotype was obtained from an older woman with multiple sclerosis.

CDR3 residues: CSARPSGTNYEQYF. The CDR3 region has the DNA TGCAGTGCAAGACCATCCGGGACAAACTACGAGCAGTACTTC. V and J are TRBV20-1 and TRBJ2-7; D is perhaps TRBD1 (6 bases). The length of the CDR3 is 14 residues. The germline gives CDR1 DFQATT, CDR2 SNEGSKA (reference sequence). V lost 6 bases and J lost 3, with 18 bases in between.